This T cell receptor beta chain was captured by sequencing in a study of T-cell memory formation after mild COVID-19. The CDR3 contains 17 residues. The germline gives CDR1 SGHKS, CDR2 YYEKEE (reference sequence). V dropped 3 bases and J dropped 0 bases, with 15 bases sitting between them. MiXCR was run by TCRdb on the 5' RACE reads, yielding one entry per CDR3 protein. The sample has around 510,000 distinct CDR3 sequences; roughly 22% are singletons. The V call is TRBV5-5, the J call TRBJ1-4, with a possible D match to TRBD1 (5 bases). The sequence derives from an adult woman who had mild COVID-19 (a few samples of this study predate the infection). Cell type and time point are not known. The sequenced sample consisted of PBMCs or a T cell subset sorted from them (not recorded which). The CDR3 loop reads CASSSLGAQTTNEKLFF. CDR3 coding DNA: TGTGCCAGCAGCTCCCTCGGGGCCCAGACAACTAATGAAAAACTGTTTTTT.